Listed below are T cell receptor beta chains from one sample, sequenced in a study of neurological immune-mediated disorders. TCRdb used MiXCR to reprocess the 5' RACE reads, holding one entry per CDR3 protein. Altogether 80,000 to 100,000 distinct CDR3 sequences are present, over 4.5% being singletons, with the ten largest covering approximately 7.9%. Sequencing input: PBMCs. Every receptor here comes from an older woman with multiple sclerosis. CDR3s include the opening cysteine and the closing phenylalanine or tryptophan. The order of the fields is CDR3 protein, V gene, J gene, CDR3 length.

cdr3_aa: CSARWGGQGYTF
v_call: TRBV20-1
j_call: TRBJ1-2
cdr3_length: 12

cdr3_aa: CATGIGYNEQFF
v_call: TRBV27
j_call: TRBJ2-1
cdr3_length: 12

cdr3_aa: CASSGHRGGEQYF
v_call: TRBV12-3/TRBV12-4
j_call: TRBJ2-7
cdr3_length: 13

cdr3_aa: CASSLVGGARDYGYTF
v_call: TRBV5-1
j_call: TRBJ1-2
cdr3_length: 16

cdr3_aa: CASSPDRKETQYF
v_call: TRBV7-6
j_call: TRBJ2-5
cdr3_length: 13

cdr3_aa: CASSLETYNEQFF
v_call: TRBV5-1
j_call: TRBJ2-1
cdr3_length: 13

cdr3_aa: CSARGGGTVAQETQYF
v_call: TRBV20-1
j_call: TRBJ2-5
cdr3_length: 16

cdr3_aa: CASSLHRDNEQFF
v_call: TRBV11-2
j_call: TRBJ2-1
cdr3_length: 13

cdr3_aa: CATSRVKVGAEQYF
v_call: TRBV15
j_call: TRBJ2-7
cdr3_length: 14

cdr3_aa: CASSLYGGGDTQYF
v_call: TRBV12-3/TRBV12-4
j_call: TRBJ2-3
cdr3_length: 14

cdr3_aa: CASSDSSGLALPPYNEQFF
v_call: TRBV6-4
j_call: TRBJ2-1
cdr3_length: 19

cdr3_aa: CASSLGSLASYNEQFF
v_call: TRBV5-1
j_call: TRBJ2-1
cdr3_length: 16

cdr3_aa: CSARYQVANTGELFF
v_call: TRBV20-1
j_call: TRBJ2-2
cdr3_length: 15

cdr3_aa: CASSRDRGPSYEQYF
v_call: TRBV4-2
j_call: TRBJ2-7
cdr3_length: 15

cdr3_aa: CASSPNLAGDTQYF
v_call: TRBV5-1
j_call: TRBJ2-3
cdr3_length: 14

cdr3_aa: CSAKQGASTDTQYF
v_call: TRBV29-1
j_call: TRBJ2-3
cdr3_length: 14

cdr3_aa: CASRIIRGTYNEQFF
v_call: TRBV5-1
j_call: TRBJ2-1
cdr3_length: 15

cdr3_aa: CASSLAGQSQNYGYTF
v_call: TRBV5-1
j_call: TRBJ1-2
cdr3_length: 16

cdr3_aa: CASSLASGTGTYEQYF
v_call: TRBV5-1
j_call: TRBJ2-7
cdr3_length: 16

cdr3_aa: CASSTWAGGQTNEQFF
v_call: TRBV5-1
j_call: TRBJ2-1
cdr3_length: 16

cdr3_aa: CASSFELGLITEAFF
v_call: TRBV5-1
j_call: TRBJ1-1
cdr3_length: 15

cdr3_aa: CASGATSGANVLTF
v_call: TRBV7-9
j_call: TRBJ2-6
cdr3_length: 14

cdr3_aa: CASSLALAGNTDTQYF
v_call: TRBV7-2
j_call: TRBJ2-3
cdr3_length: 16

cdr3_aa: CASSLTPEEGYTF
v_call: TRBV7-2
j_call: TRBJ1-2
cdr3_length: 13

cdr3_aa: CAISDFYEQYF
v_call: TRBV10-3
j_call: TRBJ2-7
cdr3_length: 11

cdr3_aa: CASSQDSGGYTF
v_call: TRBV3-1
j_call: TRBJ1-2
cdr3_length: 12

cdr3_aa: CASSSQGARSEKLFF
v_call: TRBV7-8
j_call: TRBJ1-4
cdr3_length: 15

cdr3_aa: CASSRDPGEGSPLHF
v_call: TRBV4-2
j_call: TRBJ1-6
cdr3_length: 15

cdr3_aa: CASSSGQIRGYEKLFF
v_call: TRBV27
j_call: TRBJ1-4
cdr3_length: 16

cdr3_aa: CASSSDPPNEQYF
v_call: TRBV7-9
j_call: TRBJ2-7
cdr3_length: 13

cdr3_aa: CASSLSRQNRAGANVLTF
v_call: TRBV27
j_call: TRBJ2-6
cdr3_length: 18